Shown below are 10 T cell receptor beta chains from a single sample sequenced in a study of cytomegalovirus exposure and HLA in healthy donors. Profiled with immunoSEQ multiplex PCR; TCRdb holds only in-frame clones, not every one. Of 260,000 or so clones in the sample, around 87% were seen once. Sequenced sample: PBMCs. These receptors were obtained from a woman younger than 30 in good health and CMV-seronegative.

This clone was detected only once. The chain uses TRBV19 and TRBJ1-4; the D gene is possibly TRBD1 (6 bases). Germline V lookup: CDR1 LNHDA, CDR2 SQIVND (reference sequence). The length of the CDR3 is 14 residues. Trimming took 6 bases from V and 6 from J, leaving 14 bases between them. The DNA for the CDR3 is TGTGCCAGTAGGCCGGGGGGGGCGCATGAAAAACTGTTTTTT. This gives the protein CASRPGGAHEKLFF. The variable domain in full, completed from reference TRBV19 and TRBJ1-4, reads DGGITQSPKYLFRKEGQNVTLSCEQNLNHDAMYWYRQDPGQGLRLIYYSQIVNDFQKGDIAEGYSVSREKKESFPLTVTSAQKNPTAFYLCASRPGGAHEKLFFGSGTQLSVL.

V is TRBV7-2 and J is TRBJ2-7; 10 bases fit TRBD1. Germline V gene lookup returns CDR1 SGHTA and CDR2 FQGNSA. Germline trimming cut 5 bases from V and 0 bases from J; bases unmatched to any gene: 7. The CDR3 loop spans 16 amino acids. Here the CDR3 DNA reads TGTGCCAGCAGCGAGCCGGGACAGGGGAGCTCCTACGAGCAGTACTTC. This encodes CASSEPGQGSSYEQYF.

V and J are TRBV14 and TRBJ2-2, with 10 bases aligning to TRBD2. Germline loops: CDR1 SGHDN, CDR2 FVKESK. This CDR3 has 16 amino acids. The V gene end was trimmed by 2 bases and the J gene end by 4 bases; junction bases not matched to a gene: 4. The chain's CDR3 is CASSQQLAGSTGELFF. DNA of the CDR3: TGTGCCAGCAGCCAACAACTAGCGGGATCCACCGGGGAGCTGTTTTTT.

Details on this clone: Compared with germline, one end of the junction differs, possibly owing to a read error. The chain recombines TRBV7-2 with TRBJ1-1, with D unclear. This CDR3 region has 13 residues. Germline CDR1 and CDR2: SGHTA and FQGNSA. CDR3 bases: TGTGCCAGCAGCCGGAACCCCTCGTTAGAGGGTACCTTT. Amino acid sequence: CASSRNPSLEGTF. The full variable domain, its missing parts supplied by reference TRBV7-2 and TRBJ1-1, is GAGVSQSPSNKVTEKGKDVELRCDPISGHTALYWYRQSLGQGLEFLIYFQGNSAPDKSGLPSDRFSAERTGGSVSTLTIQRTQQEDSAVYLCASSRNPSLEGTFGQGTRLTVV.

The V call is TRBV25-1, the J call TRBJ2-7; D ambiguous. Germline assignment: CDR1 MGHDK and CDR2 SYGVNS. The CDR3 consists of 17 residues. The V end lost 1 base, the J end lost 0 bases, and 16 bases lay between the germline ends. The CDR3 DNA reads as TGTGCCAGCAGTGAATTGAGGTCGGAAGATTACTCCTACGAGCAGTACTTC. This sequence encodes CASSELRSEDYSYEQYF.

This CDR3 reads CASSPRTGGINTIYF. CDR3 in DNA: TGTGCCAGCAGTCCCCGGACAGGGGGCATCAACACCATATATTTT. V usage is TRBV6-5 and J usage is TRBJ1-3, with 11 bases aligning to TRBD1. With 5 bases clipped from V and 7 bases from J, the junction kept 7 bases outside the gene matches. Looked up from germline, CDR1 is MNHEY and CDR2 is SVGAGI. The CDR3 is 15 amino acids.

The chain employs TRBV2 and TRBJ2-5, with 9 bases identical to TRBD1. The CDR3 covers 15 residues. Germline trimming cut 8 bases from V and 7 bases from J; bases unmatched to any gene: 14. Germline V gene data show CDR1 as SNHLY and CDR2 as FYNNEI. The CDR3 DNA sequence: TGTGCCAGCGGCCGACAGGGGGACGCGTTGGGGACCCAGTACTTC. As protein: CASGRQGDALGTQYF.

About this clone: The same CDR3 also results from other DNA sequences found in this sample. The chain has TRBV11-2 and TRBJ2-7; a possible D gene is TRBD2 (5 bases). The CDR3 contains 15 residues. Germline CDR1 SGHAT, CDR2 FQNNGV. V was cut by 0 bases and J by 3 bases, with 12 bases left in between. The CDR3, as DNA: TGTGCCAGCAGCTTAGAGTTAGCCGGAGGCTACGAGCAGTACTTC. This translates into CASSLELAGGYEQYF.

The CDR3, as DNA: TGTGCCAGCAGCTCATTCCCGGCGGATGAGCAGTTCTTC. Residues: CASSSFPADEQFF. The chain has TRBV7-3 and TRBJ2-1, with D hard to call. The germline gives CDR1 SGHTA, CDR2 FQGTGA. The CDR3 is 13 residues long. V lost 4 bases, J lost 8 bases, and 12 bases lay in between.

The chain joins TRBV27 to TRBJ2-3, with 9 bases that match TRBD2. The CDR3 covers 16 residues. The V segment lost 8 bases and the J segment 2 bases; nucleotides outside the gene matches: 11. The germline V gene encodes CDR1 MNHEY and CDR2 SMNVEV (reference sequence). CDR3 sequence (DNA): TGTGCCAGCTGCCCGGGACTAGCCCAAACCACAGATACGCAGTATTTT. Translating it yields CASCPGLAQTTDTQYF.